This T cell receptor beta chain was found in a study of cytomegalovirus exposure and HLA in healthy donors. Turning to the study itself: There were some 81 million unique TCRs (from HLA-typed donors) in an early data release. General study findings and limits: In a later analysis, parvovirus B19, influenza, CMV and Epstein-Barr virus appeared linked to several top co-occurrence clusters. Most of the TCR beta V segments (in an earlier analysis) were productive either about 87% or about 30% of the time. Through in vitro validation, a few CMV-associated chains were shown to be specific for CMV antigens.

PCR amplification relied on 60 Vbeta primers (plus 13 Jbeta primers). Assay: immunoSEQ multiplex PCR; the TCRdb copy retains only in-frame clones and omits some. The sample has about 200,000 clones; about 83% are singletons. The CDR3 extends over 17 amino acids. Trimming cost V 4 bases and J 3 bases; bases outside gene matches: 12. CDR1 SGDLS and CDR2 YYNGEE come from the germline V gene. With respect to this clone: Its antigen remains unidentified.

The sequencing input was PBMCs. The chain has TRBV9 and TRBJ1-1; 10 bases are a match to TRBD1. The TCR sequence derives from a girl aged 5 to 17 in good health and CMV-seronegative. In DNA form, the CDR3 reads TGTGCCAGCAGCCCCTTATGGGGGACAGGGGTGGACACTGAAGCTTTCTTT. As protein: CASSPLWGTGVDTEAFF.